Below are 18 T cell receptor beta chains sequenced from a single sample in a study of blood T cell repertoires in COVID-19. Produced via immunoSEQ multiplex PCR; TCRdb's table is partial and in-frame only. This sample has about 180,000 clones, with more than 65% found just once. The source material was PBMCs or T cells enriched from blood (not recorded which). These receptors were collected from a man in his fifties who had recovered from COVID-19.

V gene TRBV5-5 combines with J gene TRBJ1-5, with 9 nucleotides matching TRBD1. Losses at the gene ends were 5 bases for V and 5 bases for J; bases not matched to a gene: 5. The germline V gene has CDR1 SGHKS and CDR2 YYEKEE (reference sequence). The CDR3 consists of 14 residues. This CDR3 reads CASRETGGHQPQHF. The CDR3, as DNA: TGTGCCAGCAGGGAAACAGGGGGCCATCAGCCCCAGCATTTT.

The J gene is TRBJ1-4, the V gene TRBV4-1, with D perhaps matching TRBD1 (5 bases). The CDR3 totals 17 residues. The germline gives CDR1 MGHRA, CDR2 YSYEKL. With 1 base removed from V and 5 bases from J, the gap between germline ends came to 17 bases. The CDR3 region has the DNA TGCGCCAGCAGCCAAGGACGCAGGGCCGGCGGCAATGAAAAACTGTTTTTT. Protein: CASSQGRRAGGNEKLFF.

J is TRBJ2-3 and V is TRBV18; 10 bases are a match to TRBD1. Germline V gene data show CDR1 as KGHSH and CDR2 as LQKENI. The CDR3 totals 14 residues. Losses at the gene ends were 4 bases for V and 4 bases for J; bases not matched to a gene: 2. The CDR3 loop is CASSRQGAADTQYF. The CDR3 DNA reads as TGTGCCAGCTCACGACAGGGGGCGGCAGATACGCAGTATTTT.

The chain has TRBV3-1 (or the pseudogene TRBV3-2) and TRBJ1-4, with 9 bases lining up with TRBD1. The CDR3 is 13 amino acids. Per the germline V gene, CDR1 is LGHDT and CDR2 is YNNKEL (reference sequence). J was trimmed by 8 bases and V by 7 bases; bases with no gene match: 5. CDR3 protein: CASTWTGDEKLFF. In DNA form, the CDR3 reads TGTGCCAGCACGTGGACAGGGGACGAAAAACTGTTTTTT.

A word on this clone: Other DNA sequences in this specimen translate into the identical CDR3. V gene TRBV18 combines with J gene TRBJ1-4; TRBD1 agrees at 8 bases. The V gene's germline CDR1 is KGHSH and CDR2 LQKENI. CDR3 length equals 15 residues. The ends lost 3 bases at V and 1 base at J; junction bases unmatched: 1. This chain's CDR3 is CASSPGQGTNEKLFF. CDR3 sequence (DNA): TGTGCCAGCTCACCCGGACAGGGAACTAATGAAAAACTGTTTTTT.

The chain uses TRBV11-2 and TRBJ1-3; 7 nucleotides align to TRBD1. CDR3 size: 15 residues. The ends lost 4 bases at V and 3 bases at J; junction bases unmatched: 6. CDR1 is SGHAT and CDR2 is FQNNGV in the germline V gene. DNA for the CDR3: TGTGCCAGCAGCTCACAGGGGATGCGTGGAAACACCATATATTTT. Amino acid sequence: CASSSQGMRGNTIYF.

V gene TRBV4-1 combines with J gene TRBJ1-3; TRBD1 aligns across 8 bases. V was pared by 0 bases and J by 1 base, with 8 bases of the junction left unmatched. The V gene's germline CDR1 is MGHRA and CDR2 YSYEKL. The CDR3 is made up of 18 amino acids. CDR3 loop: CASSQEDRTGPSGNTIYF. The CDR3 DNA sequence: TGCGCCAGCAGCCAAGAAGATCGGACAGGGCCATCTGGAAACACCATATATTTT.

This sequence joins TRBV19 and TRBJ2-7; D is unresolved. Per germline, CDR1 LNHDA and CDR2 SQIVND (reference sequence). The CDR3 is 14 residues long. V was pared by 2 bases and J by 3 bases, with 11 bases between. CDR3: CASSIRGAFYEQYF. CDR3 in DNA: TGTGCCAGTAGTATAAGAGGAGCATTCTACGAGCAGTACTTC.

The rearrangement joins TRBV6-6 to TRBJ2-7, with TRBD1 identical over 10 bases. V shed 6 bases, J shed 2 bases, and the junction held 7 bases outside the gene matches. Germline loops: CDR1 MNHNY, CDR2 SVGAGI (reference sequence). CDR3 length: 15 amino acids. CDR3 amino acids: CASSYGTGATYEQYF. CDR3 nucleotides: TGTGCCAGCAGCTACGGGACAGGGGCGACCTACGAGCAGTACTTC.

This clone was found once. The chain is built from TRBV3-1 (or the pseudogene TRBV3-2) and TRBJ1-2, with TRBD1 matching over 8 bases. Germline CDR1 reads LGHDT; CDR2 reads YNNKEL (reference sequence). V lost 4 bases to trimming and J lost 4 bases; unmatched junction nucleotides: 8. The CDR3 is 15 residues long. This chain's CDR3 is CASSPTTGVFYGYTF. DNA of the CDR3: TGTGCCAGCAGCCCCACGACAGGGGTCTTCTATGGCTACACCTTC.

The rearrangement links TRBV6-5 to TRBJ2-5; tentative D call: TRBD1 (6 bases). The germline CDR1 and CDR2 sequences are MNHEY and SVGAGI. CDR3 size: 14 residues. V was pared by 7 bases and J by 4 bases, with 16 bases between. The CDR3 DNA reads TGTGCCAGCACCGAGTTACAGGGCCGAGAGACCCAGTACTTC. This gives the protein CASTELQGRETQYF.

This clone showed up many times. J is TRBJ2-7 and V is TRBV6-2 or TRBV6-3; D remains unclear. This CDR3 comprises 13 residues. V was cut by 0 bases and J by 2 bases, with 5 bases left in between. CDR1 and CDR2 from the germline V gene are MNHEY and SVGEGT. CDR3 region: CASSYSDTYEQYF. The DNA for the CDR3 is TGTGCCAGCAGTTACTCAGACACCTACGAGCAGTACTTC.

This clone was seen more than once but under ten times. This chain joins TRBV6-5 and TRBJ1-4, with TRBD1 as a possible D gene (6 bases). V was shortened by 6 bases and J by 3 bases, with 14 bases between the two germline ends. Looked up from germline, CDR1 is MNHEY and CDR2 is SVGAGI. The CDR3 contains 15 residues. This CDR3 is CASRGAGRPNEKLFF. In DNA, the CDR3 is TGTGCCAGCAGGGGGGCGGGCAGGCCTAATGAAAAACTGTTTTTT.

V is TRBV29-1 and J is TRBJ1-1, with D perhaps matching TRBD1 (6 bases). Per the germline V gene, CDR1 is SQVTM and CDR2 is ANQGSEA. V shed 5 bases and J shed 4 bases, with 8 bases lying between them. The CDR3 runs 11 residues. The CDR3 is CSVNRVTEAFF. CDR3 bases: TGCAGCGTTAACAGGGTCACTGAAGCTTTCTTT. The entire variable domain, with the rest obtained from reference TRBV29-1 and TRBJ1-1, is as follows: SAVISQKPSRDICQRGTSLTIQCQVDSQVTMMFWYRQQPGQSLTLIATANQGSEATYESGFVIDKFPISRPNLTFSTLTVSNMSPEDSSIYLCSVNRVTEAFFGQGTRLTVV.

This chain joins TRBV30 and TRBJ1-2, with D possibly being TRBD1 (5 bases). CDR3 length: 15 amino acids. The germline V gene has CDR1 GTSNPN and CDR2 SVGIG (reference sequence). Trimming stripped 3 bases from V and 4 bases from J, with 18 bases between. The CDR3 region is CAWSLQTANTYGYTF. As DNA, the CDR3 is TGTGCCTGGAGCCTCCAGACAGCCAATACCTATGGCTACACCTTC.

CDR3 sequence: CASTPRPWTGINSPLHF. The DNA of the CDR3 is TGTGCCAGCACTCCACGCCCATGGACAGGGATTAATTCACCCCTCCACTTT. The J gene is TRBJ1-6, the V gene TRBV27, with TRBD1 identical over 8 bases. Germline CDR1 reads MNHEY; CDR2 reads SMNVEV (reference sequence). V lost 7 bases and J lost 6; bases outside the gene matches: 14. The CDR3 is 17 amino acids.

The V call is TRBV4-1, the J call TRBJ2-1; 8 bases agree with TRBD1. This CDR3 is 16 amino acids long. The ends lost 3 bases at V and 4 bases at J; junction bases unmatched: 8. Germline V CDR1 and CDR2: MGHRA, YSYEKL. This chain's CDR3 is CASSQVGTGDYNEQFF. DNA for the CDR3: TGCGCCAGCAGCCAGGTTGGGACAGGAGATTACAATGAGCAGTTCTTC.

The sample holds one count of this clone. The chain carries TRBV12-3 or TRBV12-4 and TRBJ1-5; 7 bases are a match to TRBD1. J was trimmed by 16 bases and V by 6 bases; bases with no gene match: 15. The CDR3 runs 13 residues. CDR3 protein: CASRPNGQASLHF. CDR3 bases: TGTGCCAGCAGACCCAATGGACAGGCCTCTCTTCATTTT.